The following is a T cell receptor beta chain sequence with its context. What it binds is unknown. This record belongs to a study of graft-versus-host responses after intestinal transplantation. V lost 3 bases to trimming and J lost 4 bases, with 14 bases between them. The germline CDR1 and CDR2 sequences are SGHRS and YFSETQ. This CDR3 spans 14 amino acids. The method was immunoSEQ multiplex PCR; TCRdb's version includes in-frame clones alone and lacks a portion of them. Counted here are 150,000 or so clones, approximately 91% occurring once; the ten biggest clones make up 0.15% to 0.2%. V is TRBV5-1 and J is TRBJ2-7, with D tentatively TRBD2 (6 bases). The sequence derives from a human donor who received an intestinal transplant. The material sequenced was unstimulated CD4+ T cells sorted from spleen or lymph node cells, taken before intestinal transplant. Written as DNA, the CDR3 is TGCGCCAGCAGCTCCAGTGGAGGGCCTTACGAGCAGTACTTC. This sequence encodes CASSSSGGPYEQYF.